Listed below are T cell receptor beta chains from one sample, sequenced in a study of blood T cell repertoires in COVID-19. Produced via immunoSEQ multiplex PCR; TCRdb's table is partial and in-frame only. The sample lists around 180,000 clones, roughly 80% occurring once. Sequencing used peripheral blood. Every receptor here comes from a man aged 55 to 70 with active or convalescent COVID-19. The CDR3 runs from the conserved cysteine through the conserved F or W. The order of the fields is clone size, V gene, J gene, D gene, CDR3 protein, CDR3 DNA. A D gene is named only where the DNA matches it firmly. Clone size appears in some rows only: once, few, many, or a class for an expanded clone.

>-|TRBV5-6|TRBJ2-1|TRBD2
CASSPTSGTYNEQFF
TGTGCCAGCAGCCCGACTAGCGGCACCTACAATGAGCAGTTCTTC
>once|TRBV28|TRBJ1-5|-
CASSFRRAIQPQHF
TGTGCCAGCAGTTTCCGGAGAGCTATTCAGCCCCAGCATTTT
>-|TRBV6-5|TRBJ2-7|TRBD2
CASSLKGTSSYEQYF
TGTGCCAGCAGTTTAAAGGGGACTAGCTCCTACGAGCAGTACTTC
>-|TRBV3-1/TRBV3-2|TRBJ1-2|TRBD1
CASSQSSGTGHGYTF
TGTGCCAGCAGCCAATCCTCTGGGACAGGACATGGCTACACCTTC
>once|TRBV4-1|TRBJ2-1|TRBD2
CASSRSGTSGISPYNEQFF
TGCGCCAGCAGCCGTTCCGGGACTAGCGGGATCTCGCCCTACAATGAGCAGTTCTTC
>-|TRBV11-2|TRBJ2-1|TRBD1
CASSPRGQIGGEQFF
TGTGCCAGCAGCCCACGGGGACAGATTGGAGGTGAGCAGTTCTTC
>few|TRBV28|TRBJ2-2|TRBD1
CASSPTRRDRGNTGELFF
TGTGCCAGCAGTCCTACCCGCCGGGACAGGGGCAACACCGGGGAGCTGTTTTTT
>-|TRBV2|TRBJ2-5|TRBD1
CASSEDRMIQETQYF
TGTGCCAGCAGTGAGGACAGGATGATCCAAGAGACCCAGTACTTC
>once|TRBV6-5|TRBJ1-1|-
CASSYSRGGGAFF
TGTGCCAGCAGTTACTCGAGAGGAGGAGGAGCTTTCTTT
>few|TRBV20-1|TRBJ1-2|-
CSARSGEVCTF
TGCAGTGCTAGGTCAGGGGAAGTGTGCACCTTC
>-|TRBV9|TRBJ2-2|TRBD1
CASSGTGQGADTGELFF
TGTGCCAGCAGCGGAACGGGACAGGGGGCGGACACCGGGGAGCTGTTTTTT
>-|TRBV19|TRBJ2-1|TRBD2
CASSPAGGVYNEQFF
TGTGCCAGCAGCCCTGCGGGGGGAGTCTACAATGAGCAGTTCTTC
>-|TRBV27|TRBJ2-5|-
CASSLTGSRGETQYF
TGTGCCAGCAGTCTCACAGGGTCGAGGGGAGAGACCCAGTACTTC
>-|TRBV6-1|TRBJ2-7|-
CASSLQGYEQYF
TGTGCCAGCAGTTTACAGGGATACGAGCAGTACTTC
>-|TRBV4-1|TRBJ2-1|TRBD1
CASSHPFGRGQGINEQFF
TGCGCCAGCAGCCACCCTTTTGGGAGGGGACAGGGGATCAATGAGCAGTTCTTC
>-|TRBV24-1|TRBJ2-6|TRBD1
CATSDTGQGTGANVLTF
TGTGCCACCAGTGATACGGGACAGGGAACGGGGGCCAACGTCCTGACTTTC
>-|TRBV5-1|TRBJ2-1|-
CASSRSHNEQFF
TGCGCCAGCAGCCGTTCCCACAATGAGCAGTTCTTC
>once|TRBV11-2|TRBJ1-2|-
CASSRRTVNYGYTF
TGTGCCAGCAGCCGCAGAACAGTCAACTATGGCTACACCTTC
>-|TRBV2|TRBJ1-3|TRBD1
CASSPPRGTGRTIYF
TGTGCCAGCAGTCCCCCGCGTGGGACAGGGCGCACCATATATTTT
>-|TRBV11-3|TRBJ2-7|TRBD2
CASSSYPGGEQYF
TGTGCCAGCAGCTCCTACCCGGGGGGCGAGCAGTACTTC
>-|TRBV10-3|TRBJ1-3|-
CAITPLVSGNTIYF
TGTGCCATCACCCCTTTAGTCTCTGGAAACACCATATATTTT